Shown below are 22 T cell receptor beta chains from a single sample sequenced in a study of PD-L1 blockade in urothelial cancer. Clones were sequenced by immunoSEQ multiplex PCR, and TCRdb holds only the in-frame ones, with some missing. The sample has some 63,000 clones, about four fifths seen once. Time point specified: pretreatment peripheral blood. Sequences were derived from PBMCs, sampled around atezolizumab (anti-PD-L1) treatment. These receptors came from a man aged 65-85 years with urothelial cancer.

The gene calls are TRBV12-5 and TRBJ2-3; 10 positions match TRBD2. CDR1 and CDR2 from the germline V gene are LGHNT and FRNRAP. V gave up 5 bases and J gave up 4 bases; unmatched junction bases: 3. The CDR3 covers 14 residues. The CDR3: CASGMSGRADTQYF. Written as DNA, the CDR3 is TGTGCTAGTGGTATGAGCGGGAGGGCAGATACGCAGTATTTT.

V usage is TRBV6-5 and J usage is TRBJ2-1; D not resolved. CDR1 and CDR2 from the germline V gene are MNHEY and SVGAGI. CDR3 size: 14 residues. V lost 6 bases and J lost 4, with 13 bases in between. CDR3 bases: TGTGCCAGCAGCTCTCCCGACTTGTACAATGAGCAGTTCTTC. Translating gives CASSSPDLYNEQFF.

The chain combines TRBV6-6 with TRBJ1-4, with TRBD1 identical over 8 bases. Trimming removed 4 bases from V and 7 bases from J; junction bases left unmatched: 8. CDR1 and CDR2 (germline): MNHNY, SVGAGI (reference sequence). The CDR3 length is 15 residues. The CDR3 bases are TGTGCCAGCAGTTCCAGGGGGCAGCAGGGTGAAAAACTGTTTTTT. Translation gives CASSSRGQQGEKLFF.

This clone was found once. Other DNA sequences in the sample encode the same CDR3. This sequence joins TRBV11-3 and TRBJ2-1; D gene ambiguous. CDR1 is SGHNT and CDR2 is YENEEA in the germline V gene. Trimming took 1 base from V and 1 from J, leaving 5 bases between them. This CDR3 is 14 amino acids long. In DNA, the CDR3 is TGTGCCAGCAGCTTAGTCGGGTCCTACAATGAGCAGTTCTTC. It codes for CASSLVGSYNEQFF.

The chain is built from TRBV14 and TRBJ2-2, with 7 bases fitting TRBD1. V lost 6 bases to trimming and J lost 1 base; unmatched junction nucleotides: 2. The germline V gene has CDR1 SGHDN and CDR2 FVKESK. This CDR3 comprises 14 residues. The CDR3 protein is CASRRTGNTGELFF. The CDR3 nucleotides read TGTGCCAGCAGAAGGACAGGGAACACCGGGGAGCTGTTTTTT.

This clone appeared once. The chain is built from TRBV4-1 and TRBJ2-5, with 11 bases that match TRBD2. Germline assignment: CDR1 MGHRA and CDR2 YSYEKL. CDR3 size: 18 residues. J lost 10 bases, V lost 0 bases, and 16 bases had no gene match. CDR3: CASSQDWGDGSGGALQYF. The CDR3 DNA follows: TGCGCCAGCAGCCAAGACTGGGGCGATGGTAGCGGGGGGGCCCTCCAGTACTTC.

J is TRBJ1-1 and V is TRBV29-1, with 10 bases lining up with TRBD1. Germline assignment: CDR1 SQVTM and CDR2 ANQGSEA. The CDR3 is 13 amino acids. V was pared by 8 bases and J by 5 bases, with 8 bases of the junction left unmatched. The CDR3 nucleotides read TGCAGCACGGACAGGGGGAGCGTGACTGAAGCTTTCTTT. Translating gives CSTDRGSVTEAFF.

The rearrangement uses TRBV30 and TRBJ2-5, with TRBD2 matching 8 bases. The CDR3 sequence is 13 residues long. V shed 4 bases and J 5 bases; nucleotides not matched to a gene: 6. Looked up from germline, CDR1 is GTSNPN and CDR2 is SVGIG (reference sequence). CDR3 DNA: TGTGCCTGGACAGCGGGAGTACAGGAGACCCAGTACTTC. This gives the protein CAWTAGVQETQYF.

The rearrangement uses TRBV7-2 and TRBJ2-3; D may be TRBD1 (6 bases). Germline V CDR1 and CDR2: SGHTA, FQGNSA. The CDR3 sequence is 14 residues long. Trimming took 6 bases from V and 3 from J, leaving 13 bases between them. The CDR3 loop reads CASRSLQGTDTQYF. For the CDR3, the DNA is TGTGCCAGCAGATCTCTACAGGGAACAGATACGCAGTATTTT.

In DNA, the CDR3 is TGTGCCAGCAGCCCTCAAAGCGGGGTGAGAAATGAGCAGTTCTTC. Amino acid sequence: CASSPQSGVRNEQFF. V is TRBV9 and J is TRBJ2-1; 7 bases align to TRBD2. V shed 4 bases and J 7 bases; nucleotides not matched to a gene: 11. This CDR3 has 15 residues. The germline V gene has CDR1 SGDLS and CDR2 YYNGEE.

The rearrangement joins TRBV27 to TRBJ2-6; unclear D gene. Trimming took off 3 bases at V and 3 bases at J, with 9 bases between the two ends. The CDR3 has 15 residues. From germline, CDR1 is MNHEY and CDR2 SMNVEV (reference sequence). CDR3 DNA sequence: TGTGCCAGCAGTTTGGTCCTACTTGGGGCCAACGTCCTGACTTTC. Translated: CASSLVLLGANVLTF.

The chain joins TRBV7-2 to TRBJ2-5, with a tentative D call TRBD1 (6 bases). The CDR3 runs to 15 residues. Germline V gives CDR1 SGHTA, CDR2 FQGNSA. V lost 5 bases, J lost 7 bases, and 20 bases lay in between. CDR3 sequence (DNA): TGTGCCAGCAGCCCGTGGGACATCGGATTGGGGACCCAGTACTTC. The encoded protein is CASSPWDIGLGTQYF. The full variable domain, completed using reference TRBV7-2 and TRBJ2-5, is GAGVSQSPSNKVTEKGKDVELRCDPISGHTALYWYRQSLGQGLEFLIYFQGNSAPDKSGLPSDRFSAERTGGSVSTLTIQRTQQEDSAVYLCASSPWDIGLGTQYFGPGTRLLVL.

The chain is built from TRBV11-3 and TRBJ2-1; TRBD2 agrees at 8 bases. This CDR3 has 15 amino acids. The germline V gene encodes CDR1 SGHNT and CDR2 YENEEA. Unmatched junction bases numbered 7, after V lost 5 bases and J lost 4 bases. The CDR3 here is CASSGGTSSYNEQFF. The CDR3 nucleotides are TGTGCCAGCAGCGGGGGGACTAGTTCTTACAATGAGCAGTTCTTC.

This chain joins TRBV19 and TRBJ2-7, with no clear D. The CDR3 is made up of 14 amino acids. Germline CDR1 LNHDA, CDR2 SQIVND (reference sequence). The V gene lost 7 bases and the J gene lost 2 bases, with 15 bases spanning the gap. In DNA form, the CDR3 reads TGTGCCAGTAAACCCCAAACTGATACCTACGAGCAGTACTTC. Residues: CASKPQTDTYEQYF. Variable domain in full (rest from reference TRBV19 and TRBJ2-7): DGGITQSPKYLFRKEGQNVTLSCEQNLNHDAMYWYRQDPGQGLRLIYYSQIVNDFQKGDIAEGYSVSREKKESFPLTVTSAQKNPTAFYLCASKPQTDTYEQYFGPGTRLTVT.

As DNA, the CDR3 is TGCGCCAGCAGCCAAGATCCACCCTTCCGGGACATTTGGACAGATACGCAGTATTTT. Its translation: CASSQDPPFRDIWTDTQYF. This chain uses TRBV4-3 with TRBJ2-3; weak D call: TRBD1 (6 bases). With 0 bases removed from V and 3 bases from J, the gap between germline ends came to 22 bases. Germline V gives CDR1 LGHNA, CDR2 YSLEER. The CDR3 contains 19 residues.

The chain recombines TRBV7-3 with TRBJ2-2, with D possibly being TRBD1 (6 bases). This CDR3 contains 16 residues. Germline V gene sequence: CDR1 SGHTA, CDR2 FQGTGA. Trimming removed 5 bases at V and 0 bases at J, with 13 bases between. The CDR3 DNA is TGTGCCAGCAGCCGACTGGACAGACCGAACACCGGGGAGCTGTTTTTT. This translates into CASSRLDRPNTGELFF.

The chain carries TRBV7-9 and TRBJ2-5; TRBD2 might be the D (5 bases). Germline CDR1 reads SEHNR; CDR2 reads FQNEAQ (reference sequence). The CDR3 covers 12 residues. With 4 bases removed from V and 9 bases from J, the gap between germline ends came to 12 bases. The CDR3 region has the DNA TGTGCCAGCAGCTCAGAAGTGGAGGCCCAGTACTTC. Translation: CASSSEVEAQYF.

The rearrangement links TRBV11-3 to TRBJ2-1, with 8 bases identical to TRBD2. This CDR3 is built from 15 residues. The J segment lost 7 bases and the V segment lost 1 base, leaving 6 bases of the junction unmatched. CDR1 is SGHNT and CDR2 is YENEEA in the germline V gene. CDR3 DNA sequence: TGTGCCAGCAGCTTAGGGGGCCTAGCGGGTAATGAGCAGTTCTTC. This translates into CASSLGGLAGNEQFF.

In its sample, this clone was seen a few times. This rearrangement joins TRBV14 to TRBJ1-2; D is perhaps TRBD1 (5 bases). Deletions cut 0 bases from V and 4 bases from J, with 12 bases between. The CDR3 contains 15 residues. CDR1 SGHDN and CDR2 FVKESK come from the germline V gene. The CDR3 DNA follows: TGTGCCAGCAGCCAAGATCTGACAGAAGTCTATGGCTACACCTTC. Translating gives CASSQDLTEVYGYTF. The full variable domain, its missing parts supplied by reference TRBV14 and TRBJ1-2, is EAGVTQFPSHSVIEKGQTVTLRCDPISGHDNLYWYRRVMGKEIKFLLHFVKESKQDESGMPNNRFLAERTGGTYSTLKVQPAELEDSGVYFCASSQDLTEVYGYTFGSGTRLTVV.

V gene TRBV10-2 combines with J gene TRBJ1-6, with D tentatively TRBD1 (5 bases). The V gene's germline CDR1 is WSHSY and CDR2 SAAADI. This CDR3 has 12 residues. Trimming removed 7 bases from V and 9 bases from J, with 10 bases in between. CDR3 nucleotides: TGCGCCAGCACCGAAAGGGGTTCACCCCTCCACTTT. It codes for CASTERGSPLHF.

The chain couples TRBV19 to TRBJ2-5; perhaps TRBD1 as D (6 bases). CDR1 is LNHDA and CDR2 is SQIVND in the germline V gene (reference sequence). The V end lost 1 base, the J end lost 1 base, and 10 bases lay between the germline ends. The CDR3 is 15 residues long. As DNA, the CDR3 is TGTGCCAGTAGTATAGTTAGGACAGTCCAAGAGACCCAGTACTTC. Translation gives CASSIVRTVQETQYF.

The CDR3 nucleotides read TGCGCCAGCAGCTATACCCAGCGGGGGGCCCAAGGTAGGCCCACAGATACGCAGTATTTT. This encodes CASSYTQRGAQGRPTDTQYF. This rearrangement joins TRBV5-1 to TRBJ2-3; the match to TRBD2 covers 9 bases. The CDR3 sequence is 20 residues long. Trimming at V came to 3 bases and at J to 2 bases, leaving 19 bases not matched to a gene. From germline, CDR1 is SGHRS and CDR2 YFSETQ.